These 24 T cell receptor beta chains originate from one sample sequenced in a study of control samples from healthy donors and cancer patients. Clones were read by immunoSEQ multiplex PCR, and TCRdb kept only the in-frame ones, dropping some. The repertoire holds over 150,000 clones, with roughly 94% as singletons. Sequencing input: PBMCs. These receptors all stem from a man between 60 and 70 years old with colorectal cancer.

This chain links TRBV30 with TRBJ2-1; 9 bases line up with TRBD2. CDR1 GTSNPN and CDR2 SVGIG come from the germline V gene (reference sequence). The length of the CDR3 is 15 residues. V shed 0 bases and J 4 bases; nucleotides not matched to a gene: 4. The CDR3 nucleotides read TGTGCCTGGAGTGTATATAGCGGGGGATACAATGAGCAGTTCTTC. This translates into CAWSVYSGGYNEQFF.

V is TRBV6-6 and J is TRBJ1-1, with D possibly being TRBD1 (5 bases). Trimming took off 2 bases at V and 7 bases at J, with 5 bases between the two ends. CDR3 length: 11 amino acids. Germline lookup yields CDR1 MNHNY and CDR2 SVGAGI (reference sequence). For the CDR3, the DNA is TGTGCCAGCAGTTACACAGGTGAAGCTTTCTTT. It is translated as CASSYTGEAFF.

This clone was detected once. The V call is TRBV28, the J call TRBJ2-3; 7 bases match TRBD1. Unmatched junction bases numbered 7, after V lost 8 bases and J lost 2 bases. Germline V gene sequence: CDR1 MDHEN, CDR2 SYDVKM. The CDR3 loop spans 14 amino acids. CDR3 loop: CASAPGQITDTQYF. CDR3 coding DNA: TGTGCCAGCGCACCGGGACAGATCACAGATACGCAGTATTTT. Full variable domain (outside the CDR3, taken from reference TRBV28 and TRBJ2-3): DVKVTQSSRYLVKRTGEKVFLECVQDMDHENMFWYRQDPGLGLRLIYFSYDVKMKEKGDIPEGYSVSREKKERFSLILESASTNQTSMYLCASAPGQITDTQYFGPGTRLTVL.

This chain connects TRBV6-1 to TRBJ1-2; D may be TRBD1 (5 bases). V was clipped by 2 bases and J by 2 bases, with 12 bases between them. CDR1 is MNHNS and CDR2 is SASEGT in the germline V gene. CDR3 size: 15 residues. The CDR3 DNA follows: TGTGCCAGCAGTGAATTGGGGAAGGGGAACTATGGCTACACCTTC. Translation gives CASSELGKGNYGYTF.

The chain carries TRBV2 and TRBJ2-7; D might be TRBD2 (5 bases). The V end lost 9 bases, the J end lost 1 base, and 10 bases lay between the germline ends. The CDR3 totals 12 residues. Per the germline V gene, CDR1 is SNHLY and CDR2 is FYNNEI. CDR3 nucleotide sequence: TGTGCCAGAGGAGGACGGTCCTACGAGCAGTACTTC. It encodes CARGGRSYEQYF.

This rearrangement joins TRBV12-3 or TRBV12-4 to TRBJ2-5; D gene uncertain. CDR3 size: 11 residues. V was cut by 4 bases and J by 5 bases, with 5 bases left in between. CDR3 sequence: CASSSRETQYF. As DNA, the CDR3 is TGTGCCAGCAGTTCCCGCGAGACCCAGTACTTC.

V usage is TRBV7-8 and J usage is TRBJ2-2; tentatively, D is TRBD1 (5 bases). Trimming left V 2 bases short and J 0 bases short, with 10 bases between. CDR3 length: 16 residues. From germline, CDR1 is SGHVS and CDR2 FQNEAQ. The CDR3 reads CASSLRTITNTGELFF. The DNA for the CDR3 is TGTGCCAGCAGCTTAAGGACAATCACGAACACCGGGGAGCTGTTTTTT.

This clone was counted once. The CDR3 loop is CASSPQTNSRETQYF. CDR3 coding DNA: TGTGCCAGCAGCCCGCAAACGAACTCGAGGGAGACCCAGTACTTC. The J gene is TRBJ2-5, the V gene TRBV4-2, with D uncertain. Germline V lookup: CDR1 LGHNA, CDR2 YNFKEQ. V was clipped by 4 bases and J by 5 bases, with 17 bases between them. This CDR3 is built from 15 residues.

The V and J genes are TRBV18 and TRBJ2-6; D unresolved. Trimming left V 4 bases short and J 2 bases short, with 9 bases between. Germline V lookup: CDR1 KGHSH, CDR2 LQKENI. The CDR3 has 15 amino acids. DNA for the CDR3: TGTGCCAGCTCACTGACACCGACTGGGGCCAACGTCCTGACTTTC. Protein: CASSLTPTGANVLTF.

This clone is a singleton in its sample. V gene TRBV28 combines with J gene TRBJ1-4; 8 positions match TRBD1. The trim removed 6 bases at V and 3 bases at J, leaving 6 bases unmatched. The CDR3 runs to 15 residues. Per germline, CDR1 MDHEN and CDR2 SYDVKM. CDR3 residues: CASSLPGQANEKLFF. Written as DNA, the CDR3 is TGTGCCAGCAGCCTACCGGGACAGGCTAATGAAAAACTGTTTTTT.

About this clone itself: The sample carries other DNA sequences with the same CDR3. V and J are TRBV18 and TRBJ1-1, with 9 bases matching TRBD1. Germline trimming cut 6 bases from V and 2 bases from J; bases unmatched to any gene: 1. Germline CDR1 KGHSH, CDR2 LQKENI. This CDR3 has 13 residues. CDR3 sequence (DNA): TGTGCCAGCTCGGGACAGGGCAACACTGAAGCTTTCTTT. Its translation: CASSGQGNTEAFF.

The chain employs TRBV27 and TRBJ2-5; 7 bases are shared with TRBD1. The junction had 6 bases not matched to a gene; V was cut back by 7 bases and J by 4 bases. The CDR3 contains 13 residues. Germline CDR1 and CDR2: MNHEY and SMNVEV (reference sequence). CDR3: CASTQTGLETQYF. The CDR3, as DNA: TGTGCCAGCACCCAGACAGGGTTAGAGACCCAGTACTTC.

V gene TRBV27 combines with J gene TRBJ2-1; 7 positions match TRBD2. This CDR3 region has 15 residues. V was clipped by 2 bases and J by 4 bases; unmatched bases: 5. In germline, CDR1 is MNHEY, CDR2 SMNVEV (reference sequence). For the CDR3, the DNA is TGTGCCAGCAGTTTAGCGGCTAGCGGTTACAATGAGCAGTTCTTC. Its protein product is CASSLAASGYNEQFF.

CDR3 residues: CATSDFSGAKETQYF. The CDR3 nucleotides read TGTGCCACCAGTGATTTTTCGGGGGCGAAAGAGACCCAGTACTTC. V and J are TRBV24-1 and TRBJ2-5, with D perhaps TRBD1 or TRBD2 (6 bases each). The germline V gene has CDR1 KGHDR and CDR2 SFDVKD. V lost 1 base and J lost 3, with 11 bases in between. The CDR3 loop spans 15 amino acids.

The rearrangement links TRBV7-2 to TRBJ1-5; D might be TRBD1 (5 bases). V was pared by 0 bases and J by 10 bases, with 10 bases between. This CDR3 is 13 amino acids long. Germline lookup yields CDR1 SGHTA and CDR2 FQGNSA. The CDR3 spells CASSLARGLPQHF. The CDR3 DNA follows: TGTGCCAGCAGCTTAGCGAGGGGCCTCCCCCAGCATTTT.

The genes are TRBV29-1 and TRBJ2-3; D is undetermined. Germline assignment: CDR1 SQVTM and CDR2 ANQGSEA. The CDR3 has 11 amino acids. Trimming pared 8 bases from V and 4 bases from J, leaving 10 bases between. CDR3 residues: CSCLVSDTQYF. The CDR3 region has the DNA TGCAGCTGCCTAGTCTCAGATACGCAGTATTTT.

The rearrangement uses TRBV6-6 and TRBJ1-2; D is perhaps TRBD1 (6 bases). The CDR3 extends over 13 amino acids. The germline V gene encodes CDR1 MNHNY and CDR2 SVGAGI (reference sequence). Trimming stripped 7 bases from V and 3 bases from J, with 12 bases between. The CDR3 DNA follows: TGTGCCAGCACACACAGGGTAGACTATGGCTACACCTTC. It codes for CASTHRVDYGYTF.

CDR3 amino acids: CATSEPAGNTGELFF. In DNA, the CDR3 is TGTGCCACCAGTGAGCCCGCAGGGAACACCGGGGAGCTGTTTTTT. The V call is TRBV24-1, the J call TRBJ2-2; D is unresolved. CDR1 and CDR2 from the germline V gene are KGHDR and SFDVKD. The V end was cut by 4 bases, the J end by 1 base, with 9 bases between. CDR3 size: 15 residues.

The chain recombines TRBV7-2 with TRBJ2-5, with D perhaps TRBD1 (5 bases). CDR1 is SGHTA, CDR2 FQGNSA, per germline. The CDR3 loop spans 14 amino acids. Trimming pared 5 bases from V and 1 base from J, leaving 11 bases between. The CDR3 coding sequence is TGTGCCAGCAGCCAACGTAGGGGCCAAGAGACCCAGTACTTC. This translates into CASSQRRGQETQYF.

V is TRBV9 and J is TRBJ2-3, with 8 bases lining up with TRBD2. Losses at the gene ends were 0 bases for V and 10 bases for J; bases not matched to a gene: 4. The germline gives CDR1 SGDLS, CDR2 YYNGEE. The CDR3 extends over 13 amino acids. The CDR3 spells CASSVGLAGAQYF. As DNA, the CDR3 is TGTGCCAGCAGCGTAGGTCTAGCGGGCGCGCAGTATTTT.

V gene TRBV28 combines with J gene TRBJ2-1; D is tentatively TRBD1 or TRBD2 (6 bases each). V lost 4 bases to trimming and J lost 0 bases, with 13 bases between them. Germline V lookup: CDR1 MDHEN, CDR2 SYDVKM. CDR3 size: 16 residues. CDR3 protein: CASSSHREVSYNEQFF. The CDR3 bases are TGTGCCAGCAGTTCGCACAGGGAGGTCTCCTACAATGAGCAGTTCTTC.

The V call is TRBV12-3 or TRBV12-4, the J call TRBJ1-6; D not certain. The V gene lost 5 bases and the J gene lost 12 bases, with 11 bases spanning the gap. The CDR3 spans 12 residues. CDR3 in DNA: TGTGCCAGCAGTCTGAATTCTGAACCCCTCCACTTT. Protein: CASSLNSEPLHF.

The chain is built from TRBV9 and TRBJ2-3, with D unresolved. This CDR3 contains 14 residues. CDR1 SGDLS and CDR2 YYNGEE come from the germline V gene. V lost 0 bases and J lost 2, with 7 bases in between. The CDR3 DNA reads TGTGCCAGCAGCGTAGCCCCTATCACAGATACGCAGTATTTT. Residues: CASSVAPITDTQYF.

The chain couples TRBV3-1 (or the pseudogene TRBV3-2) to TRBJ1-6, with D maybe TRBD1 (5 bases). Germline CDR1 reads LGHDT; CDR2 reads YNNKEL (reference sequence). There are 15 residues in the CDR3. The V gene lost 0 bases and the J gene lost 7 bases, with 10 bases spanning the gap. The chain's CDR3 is CASSQESAGNSPLHF. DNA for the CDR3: TGTGCCAGCAGCCAAGAGTCGGCAGGGAATTCACCCCTCCACTTT.